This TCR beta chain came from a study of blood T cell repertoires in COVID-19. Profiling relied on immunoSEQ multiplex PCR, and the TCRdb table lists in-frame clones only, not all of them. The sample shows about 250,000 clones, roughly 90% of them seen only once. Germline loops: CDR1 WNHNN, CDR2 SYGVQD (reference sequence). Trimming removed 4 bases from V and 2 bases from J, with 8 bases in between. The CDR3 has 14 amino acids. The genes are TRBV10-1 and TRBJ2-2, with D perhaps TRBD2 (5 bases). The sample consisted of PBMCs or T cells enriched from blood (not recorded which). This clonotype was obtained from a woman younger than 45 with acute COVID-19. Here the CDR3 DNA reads TGCGCCAGCAGTGCCGGGATAAACACCGGGGAGCTGTTTTTT. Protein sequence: CASSAGINTGELFF.